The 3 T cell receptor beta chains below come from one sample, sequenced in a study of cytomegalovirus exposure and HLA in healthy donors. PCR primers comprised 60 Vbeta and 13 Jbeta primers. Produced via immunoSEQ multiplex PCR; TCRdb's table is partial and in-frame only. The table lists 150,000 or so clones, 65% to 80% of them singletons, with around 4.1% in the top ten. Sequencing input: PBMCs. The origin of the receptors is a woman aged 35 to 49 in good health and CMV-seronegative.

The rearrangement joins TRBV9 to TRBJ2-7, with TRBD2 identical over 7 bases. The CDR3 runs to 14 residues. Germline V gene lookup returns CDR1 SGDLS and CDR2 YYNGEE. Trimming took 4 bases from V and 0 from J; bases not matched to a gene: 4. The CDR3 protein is CASSRGDPSYEQYF. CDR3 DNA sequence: TGTGCCAGCAGCCGGGGGGACCCCTCCTACGAGCAGTACTTC.

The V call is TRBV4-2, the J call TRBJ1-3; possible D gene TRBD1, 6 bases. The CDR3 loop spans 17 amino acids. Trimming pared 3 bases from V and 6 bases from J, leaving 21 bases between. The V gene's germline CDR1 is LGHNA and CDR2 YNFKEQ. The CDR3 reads CASSQPSGRGIENTIYF. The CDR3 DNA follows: TGTGCCAGCAGCCAGCCCAGTGGCAGGGGTATTGAAAACACCATATATTTT.

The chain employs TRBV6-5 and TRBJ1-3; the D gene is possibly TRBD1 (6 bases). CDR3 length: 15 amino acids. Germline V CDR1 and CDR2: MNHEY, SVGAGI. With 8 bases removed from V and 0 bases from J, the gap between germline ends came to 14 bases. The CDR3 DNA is TGTGCCAGCGGTAAAGGGACACTCTCTGGAAACACCATATATTTT. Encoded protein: CASGKGTLSGNTIYF.